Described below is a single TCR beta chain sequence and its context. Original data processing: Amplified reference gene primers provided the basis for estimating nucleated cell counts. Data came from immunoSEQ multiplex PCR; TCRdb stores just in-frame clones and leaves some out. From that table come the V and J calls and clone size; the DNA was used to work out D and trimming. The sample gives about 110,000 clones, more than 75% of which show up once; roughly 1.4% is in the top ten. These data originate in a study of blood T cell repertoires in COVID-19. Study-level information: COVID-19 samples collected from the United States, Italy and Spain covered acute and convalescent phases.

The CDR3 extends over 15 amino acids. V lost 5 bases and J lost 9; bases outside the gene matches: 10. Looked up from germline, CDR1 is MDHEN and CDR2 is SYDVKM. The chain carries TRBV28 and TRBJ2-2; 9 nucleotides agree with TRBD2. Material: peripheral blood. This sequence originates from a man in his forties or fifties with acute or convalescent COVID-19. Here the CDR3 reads CASSPPRASGRELFF. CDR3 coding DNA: TGTGCCAGCAGTCCCCCCCGGGCTAGCGGGAGGGAGCTGTTTTTT. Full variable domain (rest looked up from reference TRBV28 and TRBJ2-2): DVKVTQSSRYLVKRTGEKVFLECVQDMDHENMFWYRQDPGLGLRLIYFSYDVKMKEKGDIPEGYSVSREKKERFSLILESASTNQTSMYLCASSPPRASGRELFFGEGSRLTVL.